The 17 T cell receptor beta chains listed next were all sequenced from one sample in a study of cytomegalovirus exposure and HLA in healthy donors. Primers: 60 Vbeta forward and 13 Jbeta reverse. Clones were sequenced by immunoSEQ multiplex PCR, and TCRdb holds only the in-frame ones, with some missing. The sample has 140,000 to 150,000 clones, about 80% seen once. Sequencing was carried out using PBMCs. All receptors come from a female donor in good health and CMV-seronegative.

The rearrangement uses TRBV6-1 and TRBJ2-5; 9 nucleotides agree with TRBD2. This CDR3 comprises 15 residues. Germline V gene sequence: CDR1 MNHNS, CDR2 SASEGT. V gave up 6 bases and J gave up 2 bases; unmatched junction bases: 7. This chain's CDR3 is CASSQPLAGQETQYF. The CDR3 DNA sequence: TGTGCCAGCAGCCAACCCCTAGCGGGGCAAGAGACCCAGTACTTC.

CDR3 in DNA: TGTGCCAGCAGCCCGGACAGGGCCTTTTATGGCTACACCTTC. Its protein product is CASSPDRAFYGYTF. The gene calls are TRBV6-6 and TRBJ1-2; the match to TRBD1 covers 8 bases. This CDR3 spans 14 amino acids. Germline trimming cut 6 bases from V and 5 bases from J; bases unmatched to any gene: 8. Germline CDR1 MNHNY, CDR2 SVGAGI (reference sequence).

J is TRBJ2-7 and V is TRBV21-1; whether TRBD1, the table's D call, matches the DNA was not checked. TRBV21-1 is noted as a pseudogene. The CDR3 spans 12 residues. The CDR3 loop reads CASSFRTYEQYF. Written as DNA, the CDR3 is TGTGCCAGCAGCTTTCGAACATACGAGCAGTACTTC.

This clone came up once. The CDR3 nucleotides read TGCGCCAGCAGCTTCCCAGGGCGCGAAAAACTGTTTTTT. It yields the protein CASSFPGREKLFF. This chain links TRBV5-1 with TRBJ1-4; D may be TRBD1 (5 bases). CDR1 SGHRS and CDR2 YFSETQ come from the germline V gene. The length of the CDR3 is 13 residues. V was shortened by 2 bases and J by 8 bases, with 10 bases between the two germline ends.

The chain employs TRBV6-1 and TRBJ1-5; 8 bases match TRBD1. Germline V gives CDR1 MNHNS, CDR2 SASEGT. There are 14 residues in the CDR3. V lost 7 bases, J lost 7 bases, and 9 bases stayed unmatched. The CDR3 coding sequence is TGTGCCAGCACCAGGACAGGGTCGAGGCAGCCCCAGCATTTT. This sequence encodes CASTRTGSRQPQHF.

V usage is TRBV25-1 and J usage is TRBJ2-7; D not certain. CDR3 length equals 11 residues. V was cut by 8 bases and J by 3 bases, with 8 bases left in between. Looked up from germline, CDR1 is MGHDK and CDR2 is SYGVNS. CDR3 region: CASRNYYEQYF. The CDR3 DNA reads TGTGCCAGCCGGAACTACTACGAGCAGTACTTC.

The rearrangement uses TRBV13 and TRBJ2-2; TRBD1 matches at 7 bases. The CDR3 spans 16 residues. Germline trimming cut 2 bases from V and 0 bases from J; bases unmatched to any gene: 3. Germline CDR1 is PRHDT and CDR2 is FYEKMQ (reference sequence). In DNA form, the CDR3 reads TGTGCCAGCAGCTTACAGGGACAGCCGAACACCGGGGAGCTGTTTTTT. It codes for CASSLQGQPNTGELFF.

This chain joins TRBV6-5 and TRBJ2-5; D is possibly TRBD2 (6 bases). Trimming removed 0 bases from V and 4 bases from J, with 9 bases in between. In germline, CDR1 is MNHEY, CDR2 SVGAGI. This CDR3 is 14 amino acids long. The CDR3 DNA reads TGTGCCAGCAGTTACTCGAGACTAGGAGAGACCCAGTACTTC. It yields the protein CASSYSRLGETQYF.

Details on this clone: The same CDR3 arises from other DNA sequences in this sample as well. The CDR3 loop reads CASSSVNTEAFF. Here the CDR3 DNA reads TGTGCCAGCAGTTCCGTGAACACTGAAGCTTTCTTT. The chain recombines TRBV28 with TRBJ1-1, with no clear D. CDR1 is MDHEN, CDR2 SYDVKM, per germline. Trimming left V 4 bases short and J 0 bases short, with 3 bases between. The CDR3 loop spans 12 amino acids.

The chain recombines TRBV28 with TRBJ1-1; the D gene is possibly TRBD1 (6 bases). Germline lookup yields CDR1 MDHEN and CDR2 SYDVKM. This CDR3 is 14 amino acids long. Trimming cost V 6 bases and J 4 bases, with 15 bases left between them. CDR3 amino acids: CASRPTGLSTEAFF. The CDR3, as DNA: TGTGCCAGCAGGCCTACAGGGTTGAGCACTGAAGCTTTCTTT.

The chain recombines TRBV7-6 with TRBJ2-3; 10 nucleotides match TRBD2. Germline-derived CDR1 and CDR2 are SGHVS and FNYEAQ. The junction had 10 bases not matched to a gene; V was cut back by 1 base and J by 6 bases. This CDR3 has 17 residues. DNA for the CDR3: TGTGCCAGCAGCTTAGAACTAGCGGGAACGGGGGCGGATACGCAGTATTTT. It encodes CASSLELAGTGADTQYF.

This clone has more than one count but fewer than ten. The V and J genes are TRBV28 and TRBJ1-4; 11 bases are shared with TRBD1. The CDR3 sequence is 16 residues long. Germline values: CDR1 MDHEN, CDR2 SYDVKM. V shed 3 bases, J shed 8 bases, and the junction held 8 bases outside the gene matches. CDR3 in amino acids: CASSFLLGTGGEKLFF. CDR3 bases: TGTGCCAGCAGTTTCCTCCTAGGGACAGGGGGAGAAAAACTGTTTTTT.

J is TRBJ1-1 and V is TRBV4-1; 7 bases are a match to TRBD1. This CDR3 has 14 residues. V shed 5 bases and J 1 base; nucleotides not matched to a gene: 4. Germline lookup yields CDR1 MGHRA and CDR2 YSYEKL. In DNA, the CDR3 is TGCGCCAGCAGCTGGGGACAGTCGAACACTGAAGCTTTCTTT. Its translation: CASSWGQSNTEAFF.

DNA for the CDR3: TGTGCCAGCAGACGGGACAGGGACTTGAACACTGAAGCTTTCTTT. Translation gives CASRRDRDLNTEAFF. This sequence joins TRBV5-4 and TRBJ1-1; TRBD1 agrees at 9 bases. Germline CDR1 is SGHNT and CDR2 is YYREEE (reference sequence). This CDR3 contains 15 residues. J lost 0 bases, V lost 5 bases, and 5 bases had no gene match.

The chain couples TRBV19 to TRBJ1-3; TRBD1 is a possible D gene (6 bases). CDR1 is LNHDA, CDR2 SQIVND, per germline (reference sequence). The V end lost 10 bases, the J end lost 4 bases, and 14 bases lay between the germline ends. The CDR3 runs to 13 residues. CDR3 bases: TGTGCCACTTCGACAGGCCCGGGAAACACCATATATTTT. This encodes CATSTGPGNTIYF.

The chain has TRBV7-2 and TRBJ2-7; a weak D match, TRBD2 (5 bases). Germline loops: CDR1 SGHTA, CDR2 FQGNSA. This CDR3 spans 13 amino acids. V was trimmed by 7 bases and J by 0 bases, leaving 10 bases between them. CDR3 region: CASTLAFSYEQYF. The DNA of the CDR3 is TGTGCCAGCACTCTAGCCTTCTCCTACGAGCAGTACTTC. The whole variable domain, filled in from reference TRBV7-2 and TRBJ2-7, reads GAGVSQSPSNKVTEKGKDVELRCDPISGHTALYWYRQSLGQGLEFLIYFQGNSAPDKSGLPSDRFSAERTGGSVSTLTIQRTQQEDSAVYLCASTLAFSYEQYFGPGTRLTVT.

This clone is a singleton in its sample. The V call is TRBV6-5, the J call TRBJ1-5; tentative D call: TRBD1 (5 bases). This CDR3 is 16 amino acids long. Between the trimmed V and J ends, which lost 4 bases and 2 bases, there was a span of 15 bases. Germline CDR1 reads MNHEY; CDR2 reads SVGAGI. CDR3 nucleotides: TGTGCCAGCAGTTCCACCCCTAGGGGCGGCAATCAGCCCCAGCATTTT. Its translation: CASSSTPRGGNQPQHF.